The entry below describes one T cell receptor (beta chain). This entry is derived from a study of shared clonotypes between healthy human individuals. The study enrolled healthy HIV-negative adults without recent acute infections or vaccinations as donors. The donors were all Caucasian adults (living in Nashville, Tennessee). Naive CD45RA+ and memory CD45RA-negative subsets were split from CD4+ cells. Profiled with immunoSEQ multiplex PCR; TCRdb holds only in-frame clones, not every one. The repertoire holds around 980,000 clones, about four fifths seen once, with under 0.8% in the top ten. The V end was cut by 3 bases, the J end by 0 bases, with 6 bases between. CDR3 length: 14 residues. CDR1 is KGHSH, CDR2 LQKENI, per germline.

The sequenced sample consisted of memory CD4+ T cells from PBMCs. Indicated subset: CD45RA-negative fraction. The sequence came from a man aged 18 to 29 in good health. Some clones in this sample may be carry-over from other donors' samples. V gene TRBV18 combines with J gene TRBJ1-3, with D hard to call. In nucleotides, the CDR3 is TGTGCCAGCTCACCCTCCCTCTCTGGAAACACCATATATTTT. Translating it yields CASSPSLSGNTIYF.